These T cell receptor beta chains were read from a single sample in a study of CD8 T cells in ankylosing spondylitis. TCRdb passed the 5' RACE reads through MiXCR, listing each CDR3 protein once. This repertoire shows about 140,000 distinct CDR3 sequences, under 35% found once; its top ten account for around 6%. The source material was synovial fluid, either unsorted or a sorted T cell fraction (not recorded which). The receptors were sampled from a male donor with ankylosing spondylitis. CDR3s leave out the opening cysteine and the closing phenylalanine or tryptophan.

v_call: TRBV20-1
cdr3_aa: SAWLAGFTDTQY

v_call: TRBV18
cdr3_aa: ASSGQGNTEAF

v_call: TRBV2
cdr3_aa: ASSEGRGVHNEQF

v_call: TRBV30
cdr3_aa: AWSVAGDQPQH

v_call: TRBV28
cdr3_aa: ASSPLYEQY

v_call: TRBV7-2
cdr3_aa: ASSHDRMRTDTQY

v_call: TRBV29-1
cdr3_aa: SAGNEGFSGNTIY

v_call: TRBV2
cdr3_aa: ASGAGLAGGETQY

v_call: TRBV5-4
cdr3_aa: ASSYQTASELF

v_call: TRBV28
cdr3_aa: ASRRQGANTEAF

v_call: TRBV20-1
cdr3_aa: SAKPRGFDNGYT

v_call: TRBV20-1
cdr3_aa: SASEGLAGGPRETQY

v_call: TRBV4-2
cdr3_aa: ASSQSQFQKYGYT

v_call: TRBV10-3
cdr3_aa: AISLAGDNEQF

v_call: TRBV9
cdr3_aa: ASSVDSGVTDTQY

v_call: TRBV27
cdr3_aa: ASSFGQGLTDTQY

v_call: TRBV5-1
cdr3_aa: ASSADRGEQF

v_call: TRBV10-3
cdr3_aa: AISEGRGNSPLH

v_call: TRBV20-1
cdr3_aa: SASPTGLMNTEAF

v_call: TRBV12-3/TRBV12-4
cdr3_aa: ASSLPRSTFGENTEAF

v_call: TRBV11-2
cdr3_aa: ASSPRTHQPDEQY

v_call: TRBV6-2/TRBV6-3
cdr3_aa: ASSYSAGGVSYEQY

v_call: TRBV24-1
cdr3_aa: ATSNPSGSSYNEQF

v_call: TRBV9
cdr3_aa: ASSPGGQRGVEQY

v_call: TRBV28
cdr3_aa: ASSLGGERGYT

v_call: TRBV30
cdr3_aa: AWSVRPLEGYT

v_call: TRBV27
cdr3_aa: ASSPSGGGDTQY

v_call: TRBV20-1
cdr3_aa: SASAWALLTYEQY

v_call: TRBV10-3
cdr3_aa: AISDSGTGHNEQF

v_call: TRBV28
cdr3_aa: ASSSGTVT

v_call: TRBV5-1
cdr3_aa: ASSARQAFGSSGNTIY

v_call: TRBV2
cdr3_aa: ASSEMGGRHGYT

v_call: TRBV7-8
cdr3_aa: ASSSTGGQGEGEQY

v_call: TRBV12-3/TRBV12-4
cdr3_aa: ASSPRGGGFKNSPLH

v_call: TRBV5-1
cdr3_aa: ASSLDFWASGAPSYNEQF

v_call: TRBV28
cdr3_aa: ASSRRRATNYGYT

v_call: TRBV29-1
cdr3_aa: SVGQVSSGNTIY

v_call: TRBV29-1
cdr3_aa: SGTGTDARTSYNEQF

v_call: TRBV11-2
cdr3_aa: ASSSRDGEDEQY

v_call: TRBV5-1
cdr3_aa: ASSSGGGLMNTEAF

v_call: TRBV20-1
cdr3_aa: SAGQAASSYNEQF

v_call: TRBV7-2
cdr3_aa: ASSSRPGGSTDTQY

v_call: TRBV11-1
cdr3_aa: ASRPGTRGAPDTQY

v_call: TRBV10-3
cdr3_aa: AIRADYNSPLH

v_call: TRBV28
cdr3_aa: ASGREAPSYEQY

v_call: TRBV29-1
cdr3_aa: SGGQGDYGYT

v_call: TRBV2
cdr3_aa: ASSGGWGPVSGNTIY

v_call: TRBV3-1
cdr3_aa: ASSQGWEAF